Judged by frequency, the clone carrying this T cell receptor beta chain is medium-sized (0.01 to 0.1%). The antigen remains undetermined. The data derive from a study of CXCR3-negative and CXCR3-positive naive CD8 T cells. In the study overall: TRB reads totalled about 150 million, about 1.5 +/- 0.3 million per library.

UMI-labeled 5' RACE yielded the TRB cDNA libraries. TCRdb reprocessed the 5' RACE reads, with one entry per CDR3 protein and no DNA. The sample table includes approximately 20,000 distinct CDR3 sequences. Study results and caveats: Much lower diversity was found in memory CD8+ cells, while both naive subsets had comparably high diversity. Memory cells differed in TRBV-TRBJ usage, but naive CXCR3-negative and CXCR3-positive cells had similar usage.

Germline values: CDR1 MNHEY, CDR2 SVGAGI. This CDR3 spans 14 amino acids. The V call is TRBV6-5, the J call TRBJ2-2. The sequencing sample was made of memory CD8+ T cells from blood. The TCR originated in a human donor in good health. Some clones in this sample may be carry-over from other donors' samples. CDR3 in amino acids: CASSYSVEAGELFF.